A selection of T cell receptor beta chains follows, all from one sample in a study of blood T cell repertoires in COVID-19. This table comes from immunoSEQ multiplex PCR, and its TCRdb copy is limited to in-frame clones, with some not included. The profile shows about 210,000 clones, around 80% of them singletons. Sequencing used peripheral blood. These receptor sequences come from a woman in her forties with acute or convalescent COVID-19. Both conserved end residues are part of each CDR3. Fields, in order: J gene, clone size, V gene, D gene, CDR3 DNA, CDR3 protein. A D gene is named only where the DNA matches it firmly. Expanded clones are given a class, and other clones once, few, many or no size at all.

j_gene: TRBJ1-1
abundance: .
v_gene: TRBV30
d_gene: TRBD1
CDR3nt: TGTGCCTGGAGTGATTGGGGGACAGGGGGCCTGAACACTGAAGCTTTCTTT
CDR3aa: CAWSDWGTGGLNTEAFF

j_gene: TRBJ2-2
abundance: once
v_gene: TRBV30
d_gene: .
CDR3nt: TGTGCCTGGAGCCCTTTATCTAGCGTAAGATCGAACACCGGGGAGCTGTTTTTT
CDR3aa: CAWSPLSSVRSNTGELFF

j_gene: TRBJ1-2
abundance: once
v_gene: TRBV19
d_gene: .
CDR3nt: TGTGCCAGAGCAGGACACCCTAACTATGGCTACACCTTC
CDR3aa: CARAGHPNYGYTF

j_gene: TRBJ1-5
abundance: .
v_gene: TRBV7-2
d_gene: .
CDR3nt: TGTGCCAGCAGCTTAGGCAGAAGCAATCAGCCCCAGCATTTT
CDR3aa: CASSLGRSNQPQHF

j_gene: TRBJ2-3
abundance: once
v_gene: TRBV5-1
d_gene: TRBD2
CDR3nt: TGCGCCAGCAGCCGGGACGGGGGGAGAGGAGATACGCAGTATTTT
CDR3aa: CASSRDGGRGDTQYF

j_gene: TRBJ2-7
abundance: .
v_gene: TRBV6-2/TRBV6-3
d_gene: TRBD2
CDR3nt: TGTGCCAGCAGTCCGTCCACGGTAGCGGGGTCCTACGAGCAGTACTTC
CDR3aa: CASSPSTVAGSYEQYF

j_gene: TRBJ2-2
abundance: .
v_gene: TRBV9
d_gene: .
CDR3nt: TGTGCCAGCAGCGTAGTGTCAAACACCGGGGAGCTGTTTTTT
CDR3aa: CASSVVSNTGELFF

j_gene: TRBJ1-2
abundance: .
v_gene: TRBV6-5
d_gene: .
CDR3nt: TGTGCCAGTACCCAGGTATTTGTCTATGGCTACACCTTC
CDR3aa: CASTQVFVYGYTF

j_gene: TRBJ1-2
abundance: few
v_gene: TRBV25-1
d_gene: TRBD1
CDR3nt: TGTGCCAGCAGTGACCACAGGGGGCCTTACTATGGCTACACCTTC
CDR3aa: CASSDHRGPYYGYTF

j_gene: TRBJ1-1
abundance: .
v_gene: TRBV2
d_gene: TRBD1
CDR3nt: TGTGCCAGCAGTCAGGACAGGGTGATAGGGGGCACTGAAGCTTTCTTT
CDR3aa: CASSQDRVIGGTEAFF

j_gene: TRBJ2-5
abundance: .
v_gene: TRBV6-5
d_gene: TRBD2
CDR3nt: TGTGCCAGCGGGCTAGCGGGAGGGTTGGAGACCCAGTACTTC
CDR3aa: CASGLAGGLETQYF

j_gene: TRBJ1-3
abundance: .
v_gene: TRBV4-2
d_gene: TRBD1
CDR3nt: TGTGCCAGCAGCCTAGAAGATCGACAGGGCCCTGGAAACACCATATATTTT
CDR3aa: CASSLEDRQGPGNTIYF

j_gene: TRBJ1-1
abundance: .
v_gene: TRBV30
d_gene: TRBD1
CDR3nt: TGTGCCTGGCTAGCCGGGACAGAAAACACTGAAGCTTTCTTT
CDR3aa: CAWLAGTENTEAFF

j_gene: TRBJ2-2
abundance: .
v_gene: TRBV11-2
d_gene: TRBD1
CDR3nt: TGTGCCAGCAGCTTAGATTTGACAGGGGTACGCACCGGGGAGCTGTTTTTT
CDR3aa: CASSLDLTGVRTGELFF

j_gene: TRBJ2-3
abundance: .
v_gene: TRBV3-1/TRBV3-2
d_gene: TRBD2
CDR3nt: TGTGCCAGCAGCTCCGGGAGGAATACGCAGTATTTT
CDR3aa: CASSSGRNTQYF

j_gene: TRBJ2-2
abundance: .
v_gene: TRBV6-5
d_gene: TRBD1
CDR3nt: TGTGCCAGCAGACAGGGGGCAAACACCGGGGAGCTGTTTTTT
CDR3aa: CASRQGANTGELFF

j_gene: TRBJ1-5
abundance: .
v_gene: TRBV5-6
d_gene: .
CDR3nt: TGTGCCAGCAGTCCCCTGGGGCAGCCCAATCAGCCCCAGCATTTT
CDR3aa: CASSPLGQPNQPQHF

j_gene: TRBJ2-1
abundance: .
v_gene: TRBV6-2/TRBV6-3
d_gene: TRBD1
CDR3nt: TGTGCCAGCAGTAAACACAACCGGGACAGGGGAAGGAATGAGCAGTTCTTC
CDR3aa: CASSKHNRDRGRNEQFF

j_gene: TRBJ2-3
abundance: .
v_gene: TRBV7-6
d_gene: .
CDR3nt: TGTGCCAGCAGCTTAGGGGCGGGGGCAACAGATACGCAGTATTTT
CDR3aa: CASSLGAGATDTQYF

j_gene: TRBJ1-6
abundance: .
v_gene: TRBV7-9
d_gene: .
CDR3nt: TGTGCCAGCAGCTCCGAATCCTACAGTAATTCACCCCTCCACTTT
CDR3aa: CASSSESYSNSPLHF

j_gene: TRBJ2-7
abundance: .
v_gene: TRBV5-1
d_gene: TRBD2
CDR3nt: TGCGCCAGCAGCCCTCGGGGGCTAGCGGGCTCCTACGAGCAGTACTTC
CDR3aa: CASSPRGLAGSYEQYF

j_gene: TRBJ1-4
abundance: .
v_gene: TRBV6-5
d_gene: .
CDR3nt: TGTGCCAGCAGTTACTCGGGGCAGGGAAATGAAAAACTGTTTTTT
CDR3aa: CASSYSGQGNEKLFF

j_gene: TRBJ1-2
abundance: .
v_gene: TRBV14
d_gene: TRBD1
CDR3nt: TGTGCCAGCAGCCAAGTACACCGGGACAGGGGGAATGGCTACACCTTC
CDR3aa: CASSQVHRDRGNGYTF

j_gene: TRBJ1-2
abundance: .
v_gene: TRBV27
d_gene: .
CDR3nt: TGTGCCAGCAGGGGGAAGGAGGGGTCATATGGCTACACCTTC
CDR3aa: CASRGKEGSYGYTF

j_gene: TRBJ2-1
abundance: .
v_gene: TRBV25-1
d_gene: .
CDR3nt: TGTGCCAGCAGTTTCCTCGGGGGCGGGAGAGGCAATGAGCAGTTCTTC
CDR3aa: CASSFLGGGRGNEQFF

j_gene: TRBJ1-1
abundance: many
v_gene: TRBV23-1
d_gene: TRBD1
CDR3nt: TGCGCCAGCAGCCTGGACAGGGACGCTGAAGCTTTCTTT
CDR3aa: CASSLDRDAEAFF

j_gene: TRBJ2-1
abundance: .
v_gene: TRBV15
d_gene: .
CDR3nt: TGTGCCACCAGCAGAGATCTAGTCAGCTCCTACAATGAGCAGTTCTTC
CDR3aa: CATSRDLVSSYNEQFF

j_gene: TRBJ2-7
abundance: .
v_gene: TRBV4-2
d_gene: .
CDR3nt: TGTGCCAGCAGCCCCCAGGAAGGGGGTCGGTACGAGCAGTACTTC
CDR3aa: CASSPQEGGRYEQYF

j_gene: TRBJ1-3
abundance: once
v_gene: TRBV11-2
d_gene: .
CDR3nt: TGTGCCAGCAGCTTAGCACTCTCTGGAAACACCATATATTTT
CDR3aa: CASSLALSGNTIYF